Listed below are T cell receptor beta chains from one sample, sequenced in a study of blood T cell repertoires in COVID-19. Sequencing used immunoSEQ multiplex PCR; TCRdb keeps in-frame clones, though not all of them. The sample carries roughly 180,000 clones, roughly 80% recorded once. The source material was peripheral blood. Receptor source: a woman between 25 and 40 years old with acute or convalescent COVID-19. The CDR3 runs from the conserved cysteine through the conserved F or W. D genes are given only for firm matches. Where a row states a size, it is once, few, many or the class of an expanded clone; other rows omit it.

TRBV4-3	NA	NA	TRBJ1-4	CASSQPQGPATNEKLFF	TGCGCCAGCAGCCAACCTCAGGGCCCGGCAACTAATGAAAAACTGTTTTTT
TRBV9	NA	NA	TRBJ2-1	CASSSQGVLSPNEQFF	TGTGCCAGCAGCTCCCAAGGGGTATTAAGCCCCAATGAGCAGTTCTTC
TRBV28	NA	NA	TRBJ2-2	CASSASDTYNTGELFF	TGTGCCAGCAGTGCCTCGGACACCTATAACACCGGGGAGCTGTTTTTT
TRBV5-4	NA	TRBD2	TRBJ2-7	CASSFGGWGGSPSYEQYF	TGTGCCAGCAGCTTTGGGGGGTGGGGCGGGAGCCCTTCCTACGAGCAGTACTTC
TRBV7-9	NA	NA	TRBJ1-5	CASSLGQGSLGNQPQHF	TGTGCCAGCAGCTTAGGGCAGGGGAGCCTTGGCAATCAGCCCCAGCATTTT
TRBV4-3	few	TRBD1	TRBJ1-6	CASSQESGQEFPLHF	TGCGCCAGCAGCCAAGAATCAGGACAGGAATTTCCCCTCCACTTT
TRBV6-5	NA	NA	TRBJ2-6	CASSYLTRGANVLTF	TGTGCCAGCAGTTACCTGACCAGGGGGGCCAACGTCCTGACTTTC
TRBV3-1/TRBV3-2	NA	NA	TRBJ2-1	CASSPTTSSYNEQFF	TGTGCCAGCAGCCCCACTACCAGCTCCTACAATGAGCAGTTCTTC
TRBV25-1	NA	TRBD1	TRBJ1-1	CASTRGVGTEAFF	TGTGCCAGCACCAGGGGGGTGGGGACTGAAGCTTTCTTT
TRBV29-1	NA	TRBD1	TRBJ1-2	CSVQDRDGYTF	TGCAGCGTCCAGGACAGGGATGGCTACACCTTC
TRBV5-6	once	NA	TRBJ1-2	CASSLDLVRLTF	TGTGCCAGCAGCTTGGATTTGGTCAGGCTCACCTTC
TRBV5-8	NA	TRBD1	TRBJ2-3	CASSSAVGQGQTDTQYF	TGTGCCAGCAGTTCGGCTGTGGGACAGGGTCAAACAGATACGCAGTATTTT
TRBV2	few	NA	TRBJ1-5	CASRGESGNQPQHF	TGTGCCAGCAGGGGGGAGAGCGGGAATCAGCCCCAGCATTTT
TRBV25-1	NA	NA	TRBJ1-2	CASSEYQYGYTF	TGTGCCAGCAGTGAATACCAGTATGGCTACACCTTC
TRBV5-4	NA	NA	TRBJ1-1	CASSLGQENTEAFF	TGTGCCAGCAGCTTGGGACAAGAAAACACTGAAGCTTTCTTT
TRBV7-2	NA	NA	TRBJ2-3	CASSLDGSLGDTQYF	TGTGCCAGCAGCTTAGATGGGAGCCTGGGAGATACGCAGTATTTT
TRBV7-6	NA	NA	TRBJ2-1	CASSLGQGVYNEQFF	TGTGCCAGCAGCTTAGGGCAGGGCGTCTACAATGAGCAGTTCTTC
TRBV11-3	NA	NA	TRBJ2-7	CASSLGIAGEQYF	TGTGCCAGCAGCTTAGGTATAGCAGGGGAGCAGTACTTC
TRBV5-6	NA	NA	TRBJ1-2	CASSLPQSNYGYTF	TGTGCCAGCAGCTTACCCCAGTCCAACTATGGCTACACCTTC
TRBV28	NA	TRBD1	TRBJ2-2	CASSPPGQGNTGELFF	TGTGCCAGCAGCCCTCCGGGACAGGGGAACACCGGGGAGCTGTTTTTT
TRBV27	NA	NA	TRBJ2-3	CASSLWSGQHTDTQYF	TGTGCCAGCAGTTTATGGTCCGGACAGCACACAGATACGCAGTATTTT
TRBV30	NA	NA	TRBJ1-6	CAWSVRGMGNSPLHF	TGTGCCTGGAGTGTACGGGGTATGGGTAATTCACCCCTCCACTTT
TRBV28	NA	TRBD1	TRBJ1-3	CASSLTVGRGKSYF	TGTGCCAGCAGTTTAACCGTGGGCAGGGGGAAGTCATATTTT
TRBV4-2	NA	TRBD1	TRBJ2-7	CASSPAGTGTYEQYF	TGTGCCAGCAGCCCCGCCGGGACAGGGACCTACGAGCAGTACTTC
TRBV6-4	NA	TRBD2	TRBJ2-2	CASSEAGGDTGELFF	TGTGCCAGCAGTGAAGCGGGGGGGGACACCGGGGAGCTGTTTTTT
TRBV9	once	TRBD1	TRBJ2-1	CASSVLDRVGYNEQFF	TGTGCCAGCAGCGTGCTCGACAGGGTTGGCTACAATGAGCAGTTCTTC
TRBV5-4	NA	TRBD2	TRBJ2-2	CASSLGTGGPPGELFF	TGTGCCAGCAGCCTTGGGACGGGAGGGCCGCCCGGGGAGCTGTTTTTT
TRBV9	NA	NA	TRBJ2-6	CASSVVGGWSGANVLTF	TGTGCCAGCAGCGTAGTGGGGGGTTGGAGTGGGGCCAACGTCCTGACTTTC
TRBV7-3	NA	TRBD2	TRBJ2-5	CASSVGPAAGGQETQYF	TGTGCCAGCAGCGTCGGGCCTGCCGCGGGGGGCCAAGAGACCCAGTACTTC
TRBV28	NA	NA	TRBJ2-5	CASSLVGSEETQYF	TGTGCCAGCAGTTTGGTTGGCAGCGAAGAGACCCAGTACTTC
TRBV5-1	few	NA	TRBJ2-7	CASSFLANSYEQYF	TGCGCCAGCAGCTTCCTAGCAAACTCCTACGAGCAGTACTTC
TRBV29-1	NA	TRBD2	TRBJ2-7	CSAGRALGEQYF	TGCAGCGCCGGGAGGGCCTTGGGGGAGCAGTACTTC
TRBV30	NA	TRBD1	TRBJ1-4	CAGGQGFTNEKLFF	TGTGCCGGTGGACAGGGTTTCACTAATGAAAAACTGTTTTTT
TRBV19	NA	TRBD2	TRBJ2-1	CASSPPGLAGGGHEQFF	TGTGCCAGTAGTCCACCGGGACTAGCGGGTGGAGGGCATGAGCAGTTCTTC
TRBV18	NA	NA	TRBJ2-1	CASSPSSYNEQFF	TGTGCCAGCTCACCCAGCTCCTACAATGAGCAGTTCTTC
TRBV27	NA	TRBD2	TRBJ2-7	CASRISGTYEQYF	TGTGCCAGCAGGATTAGCGGGACCTACGAGCAGTACTTC
TRBV11-2	NA	TRBD2	TRBJ2-1	CASSSSQGLAYNEQFF	TGTGCCAGCAGCTCTTCTCAAGGACTAGCCTACAATGAGCAGTTCTTC
TRBV7-2	NA	NA	TRBJ2-7	CASSLDRTTLYEQYF	TGTGCCAGCAGCTTAGATAGGACAACCCTTTACGAGCAGTACTTC
TRBV27	NA	TRBD1	TRBJ1-3	CASSPGTGPLSGNTIYF	TGTGCCAGCAGTCCTGGGACAGGGCCTCTCTCTGGAAACACCATATATTTT
TRBV7-9	few	TRBD1	TRBJ1-4	CASSHRDRGRANEKLFF	TGTGCCAGCAGCCACCGGGACAGGGGAAGGGCTAATGAAAAACTGTTTTTT
TRBV6-6	NA	NA	TRBJ1-2	CASSYVGGGDGYTF	TGTGCCAGCAGTTACGTGGGAGGGGGGGATGGCTACACCTTC
TRBV7-8	once	NA	TRBJ1-2	CASSFGQTENYGYTF	TGTGCCAGCAGCTTTGGCCAAACAGAAAACTATGGCTACACCTTC
TRBV5-5	NA	NA	TRBJ1-1	CASSYRGPQGEAFF	TGTGCCAGCAGCTACCGCGGCCCACAGGGTGAAGCTTTCTTT
TRBV7-8	NA	TRBD2	TRBJ2-3	CASSLAGTSGRSGTDTQYF	TGTGCCAGCAGCTTAGCGGGGACTAGCGGGAGGTCGGGCACAGATACGCAGTATTTT
TRBV4-2	NA	TRBD2	TRBJ2-3	CASSHPERDTDTQYF	TGTGCCAGCAGCCATCCCGAGCGGGACACAGATACGCAGTATTTT
TRBV7-9	few	NA	TRBJ2-5	CASSQYQETQYF	TGTGCCAGCTCCCAGTACCAAGAGACCCAGTACTTC
TRBV7-9	few	TRBD1	TRBJ2-4	CASSLPGGAEENIQYF	TGTGCCAGCAGCCTTCCAGGGGGCGCGGAGGAAAACATTCAGTACTTC
TRBV6-5	NA	NA	TRBJ1-2	CASSYSGHMEGYTF	TGTGCCAGCAGTTACTCGGGACATATGGAAGGCTACACCTTC
TRBV6-4	NA	TRBD2	TRBJ2-1	CASSEISGNNEQFF	TGTGCCAGCAGTGAAATTAGCGGGAACAATGAGCAGTTCTTC
TRBV4-2	NA	NA	TRBJ2-4	CASSQRAPEDIQYF	TGTGCCAGCAGCCAACGAGCCCCGGAGGACATTCAGTACTTC
TRBV28	NA	NA	TRBJ2-3	CASSSPGLGTQYF	TGTGCCAGCAGTTCCCCGGGACTTGGTACGCAGTATTTT
TRBV27	NA	TRBD2	TRBJ2-7	CASRGAGTSGDRTQGEQYF	TGTGCCAGCAGGGGGGCCGGGACTAGCGGAGACCGTACCCAGGGGGAGCAGTACTTC
TRBV5-1	NA	TRBD1	TRBJ1-2	CASSLVGTGGFLGGYTF	TGCGCCAGCAGCTTGGTAGGGACAGGGGGATTTCTTGGTGGCTACACCTTC
TRBV28	NA	NA	TRBJ1-1	CASSLSRGIPNTEAFF	TGTGCCAGCAGTCTCTCTCGAGGGATTCCGAACACTGAAGCTTTCTTT